A selection of T cell receptor beta chains follows, all from one sample in a study of early T cells in non-severe SARS-CoV-2 infection. One entry per CDR3 protein results from TCRdb running MiXCR on the 5' RACE reads. The sample shows about 72,000 distinct CDR3 sequences, about a tenth of them seen only once. Sequences were derived from whole blood, sampled at baseline. Every receptor here comes from an adult who was a healthcare worker with PCR-confirmed SARS-CoV-2 infection or an uninfected control (not recorded which). Both conserved end residues are part of each CDR3. D genes are given only for firm matches. Size is stated for part of the rows, as once, few or many counts, or as a class when the clone is expanded.

clone size: few; J gene: TRBJ1-5; D gene: .; V gene: TRBV10-3; CDR3 DNA: TGTGCCATCAGTGATGGGGTGGGCAATCAGCCCCAGCATTTT; CDR3 protein: CAISDGVGNQPQHF
clone size: many; J gene: TRBJ2-3; D gene: .; V gene: TRBV6-6; CDR3 DNA: TGTGCCAGCAGTTACGGCTGGCTCTTTTTT; CDR3 protein: CASSYGWLFF
clone size: many; J gene: TRBJ1-2; D gene: .; V gene: TRBV28; CDR3 DNA: TGTGCCAGTCGGACCGGACTTACCTATGGCTACACCTTC; CDR3 protein: CASRTGLTYGYTF
clone size: .; J gene: TRBJ2-5; D gene: .; V gene: TRBV12-3/TRBV12-4; CDR3 DNA: TGTGCCAGCAGTTTGGGGCCGGAGAACCAAGAGACCCAGTACTTC; CDR3 protein: CASSLGPENQETQYF
clone size: few; J gene: TRBJ2-1; D gene: .; V gene: TRBV6-4; CDR3 DNA: TGTGCCAACAGTGACACATCACGGAACAATGAGCAGTTCTTC; CDR3 protein: CANSDTSRNNEQFF
clone size: .; J gene: TRBJ2-3; D gene: TRBD2; V gene: TRBV5-1; CDR3 DNA: TGCGCCAGCAGCACCGGGACTAGCGGGGGGGCCGGTGCAGATACGCAGTATTTT; CDR3 protein: CASSTGTSGGAGADTQYF
clone size: .; J gene: TRBJ2-2; D gene: TRBD1; V gene: TRBV20-1; CDR3 DNA: TGCAGTGCTAGGGGCGCGGACAGGGTTCCCGGGGAGCTGTTTTTT; CDR3 protein: CSARGADRVPGELFF
clone size: many; J gene: TRBJ1-5; D gene: TRBD1; V gene: TRBV9; CDR3 DNA: TGTGCCAGCAGCTCCACCGGGACAGCCATTCAGCCCCAGCATTTT; CDR3 protein: CASSSTGTAIQPQHF
clone size: few; J gene: TRBJ2-7; D gene: .; V gene: TRBV7-9; CDR3 DNA: TGTGCCAGCAGTTTTGGCGCCGCCACGGCCGAATACGAGCAGTACTTC; CDR3 protein: CASSFGAATAEYEQYF
clone size: .; J gene: TRBJ1-6; D gene: .; V gene: TRBV12-3/TRBV12-4; CDR3 DNA: TGTGCCAGCACCTATAATTCACCCCTCCACTTT; CDR3 protein: CASTYNSPLHF
clone size: .; J gene: TRBJ1-1; D gene: .; V gene: TRBV4-1; CDR3 DNA: TGCGCCAGCAGCCAAGAGACCCCCGGGGACACTGAAGCTTTCTTT; CDR3 protein: CASSQETPGDTEAFF
clone size: few; J gene: TRBJ2-6; D gene: TRBD1; V gene: TRBV7-3; CDR3 DNA: TGTGCCACCAGACAGGGTGGGCTGGCTGGGGCCAACGTCCTGACTTTC; CDR3 protein: CATRQGGLAGANVLTF
clone size: few; J gene: TRBJ1-2; D gene: TRBD1; V gene: TRBV6-1; CDR3 DNA: TGTGCCAGCAGTTTCAACAGGGGCGGCTACACCTTC; CDR3 protein: CASSFNRGGYTF
clone size: .; J gene: TRBJ1-5; D gene: TRBD1; V gene: TRBV7-2; CDR3 DNA: TGTGCCAGCAGCTTAAGGGACAGGGACAATCAGCCCCAGCATTTT; CDR3 protein: CASSLRDRDNQPQHF
clone size: few; J gene: TRBJ2-7; D gene: TRBD1; V gene: TRBV18; CDR3 DNA: TGTGCCAGCTCACCGGGACAGGGTTGGGAGCAGTACTTC; CDR3 protein: CASSPGQGWEQYF
clone size: .; J gene: TRBJ2-1; D gene: .; V gene: TRBV7-2; CDR3 DNA: TGTGCCAGCAGCTTAGAGGTCGGGGGACCCTACAATGAGCAGTTCTTC; CDR3 protein: CASSLEVGGPYNEQFF
clone size: many; J gene: TRBJ2-3; D gene: .; V gene: TRBV24-1; CDR3 DNA: TGTGCCACCAGTGATGTTGGACCCCCGGAGACAGATACGCAGTATTTT; CDR3 protein: CATSDVGPPETDTQYF
clone size: .; J gene: TRBJ1-6; D gene: .; V gene: TRBV7-9; CDR3 DNA: TGTGCCAGCAGCACAGGAGATAATTCACCCCTCCACTTT; CDR3 protein: CASSTGDNSPLHF
clone size: few; J gene: TRBJ2-2; D gene: .; V gene: TRBV20-1; CDR3 DNA: TGCAGTGCTAGAGGGGCCGAGGAGCTGTTTTTT; CDR3 protein: CSARGAEELFF
clone size: few; J gene: TRBJ2-5; D gene: .; V gene: TRBV6-5; CDR3 DNA: TGTGCCAGCAGACCCGACAGGAGGGTGGTAAAGACCCAGTACTTC; CDR3 protein: CASRPDRRVVKTQYF
clone size: .; J gene: TRBJ1-1; D gene: .; V gene: TRBV25-1; CDR3 DNA: TGTGCCAGCAGTGAATGGGGGGAATGGGCGACTGAAGCTTTCTTT; CDR3 protein: CASSEWGEWATEAFF
clone size: few; J gene: TRBJ2-3; D gene: TRBD1; V gene: TRBV30; CDR3 DNA: TGTGCCTGGGGCAGGACAGGGTACACAGATACGCAGTATTTT; CDR3 protein: CAWGRTGYTDTQYF
clone size: .; J gene: TRBJ1-1; D gene: .; V gene: TRBV9; CDR3 DNA: TGTGCCAGCAGCGTAGGACAGAGGAGCGCTGAAGCTTTCTTT; CDR3 protein: CASSVGQRSAEAFF
clone size: many; J gene: TRBJ2-7; D gene: .; V gene: TRBV7-2; CDR3 DNA: TGTGCCAGCACCCAAGGGACGGCCCCCGAGCAGTACTTC; CDR3 protein: CASTQGTAPEQYF
clone size: many; J gene: TRBJ2-7; D gene: .; V gene: TRBV6-1; CDR3 DNA: TGTGCCAGCAGTTCCCTGGGGGGCGAGCAGTACTTC; CDR3 protein: CASSSLGGEQYF
clone size: .; J gene: TRBJ1-6; D gene: .; V gene: TRBV20-1; CDR3 DNA: TGCAGTGCTAGACCCCCAGGGGAATCCTATAATTCACCCCTCCACTTT; CDR3 protein: CSARPPGESYNSPLHF
clone size: few; J gene: TRBJ2-7; D gene: TRBD1; V gene: TRBV20-1; CDR3 DNA: TGCAGTGCTAGTCCCCCGACAGGGGACTCCTACGAGCAGTACTTC; CDR3 protein: CSASPPTGDSYEQYF
clone size: many; J gene: TRBJ1-5; D gene: TRBD1; V gene: TRBV12-5; CDR3 DNA: TGTGCTAGTGGTGGGGGGACAGAGGGCGAGCCCCAGCATTTT; CDR3 protein: CASGGGTEGEPQHF
clone size: .; J gene: TRBJ1-5; D gene: .; V gene: TRBV6-1; CDR3 DNA: TGTGCCAGCAGGACGAATCAGCCCCAGCATTTT; CDR3 protein: CASRTNQPQHF
clone size: many; J gene: TRBJ1-1; D gene: .; V gene: TRBV24-1; CDR3 DNA: .; CDR3 protein: CATSVAGGSEVFF
clone size: few; J gene: TRBJ1-3; D gene: TRBD1; V gene: TRBV2; CDR3 DNA: TGTGCCAGCTACGACAGGGGCCTGGGGAACACCATATATTTT; CDR3 protein: CASYDRGLGNTIYF